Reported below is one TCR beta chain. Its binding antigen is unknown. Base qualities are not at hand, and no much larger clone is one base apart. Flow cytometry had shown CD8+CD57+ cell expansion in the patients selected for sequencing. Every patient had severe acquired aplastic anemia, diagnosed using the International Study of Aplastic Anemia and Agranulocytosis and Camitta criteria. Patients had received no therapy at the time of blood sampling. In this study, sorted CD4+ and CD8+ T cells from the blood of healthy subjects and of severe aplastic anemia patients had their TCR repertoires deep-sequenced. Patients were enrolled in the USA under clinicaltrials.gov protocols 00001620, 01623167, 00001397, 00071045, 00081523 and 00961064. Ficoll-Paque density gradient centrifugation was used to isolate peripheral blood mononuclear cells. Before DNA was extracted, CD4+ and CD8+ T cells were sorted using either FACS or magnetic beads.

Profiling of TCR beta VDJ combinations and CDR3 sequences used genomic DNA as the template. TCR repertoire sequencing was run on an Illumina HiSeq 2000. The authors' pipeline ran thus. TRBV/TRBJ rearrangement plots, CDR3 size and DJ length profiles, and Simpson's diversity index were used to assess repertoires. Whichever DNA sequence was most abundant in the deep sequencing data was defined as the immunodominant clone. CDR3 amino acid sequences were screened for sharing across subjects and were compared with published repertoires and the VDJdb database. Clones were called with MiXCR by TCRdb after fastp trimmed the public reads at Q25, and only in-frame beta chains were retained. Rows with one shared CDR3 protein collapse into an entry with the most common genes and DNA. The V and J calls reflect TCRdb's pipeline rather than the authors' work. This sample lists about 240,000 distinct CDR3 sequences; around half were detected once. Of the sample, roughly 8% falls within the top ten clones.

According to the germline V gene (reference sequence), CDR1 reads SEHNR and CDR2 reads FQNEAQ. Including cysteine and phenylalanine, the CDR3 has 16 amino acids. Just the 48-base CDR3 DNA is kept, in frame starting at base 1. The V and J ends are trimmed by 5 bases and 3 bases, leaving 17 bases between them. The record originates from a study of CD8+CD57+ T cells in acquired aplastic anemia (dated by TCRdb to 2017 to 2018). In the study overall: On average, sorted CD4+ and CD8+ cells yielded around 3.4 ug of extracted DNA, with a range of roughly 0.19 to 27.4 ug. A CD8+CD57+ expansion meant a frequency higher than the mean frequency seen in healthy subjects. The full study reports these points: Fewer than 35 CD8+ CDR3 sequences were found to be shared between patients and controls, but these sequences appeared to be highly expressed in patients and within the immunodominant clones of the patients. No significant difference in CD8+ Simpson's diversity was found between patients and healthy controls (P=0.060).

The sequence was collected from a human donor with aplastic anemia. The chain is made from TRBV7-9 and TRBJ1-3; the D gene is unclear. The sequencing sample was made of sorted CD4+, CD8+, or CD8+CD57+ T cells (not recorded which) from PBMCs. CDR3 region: CASSPTSVAGGNTIYF. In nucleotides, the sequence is TGTGCCAGCAGCCCCACGTCCGTCGCGGGTGGAAACACCATATATTTT. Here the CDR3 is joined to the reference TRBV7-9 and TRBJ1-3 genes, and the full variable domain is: DTGVSQNPRHKITKRGQNVTFRCDPISEHNRLYWYRQTLGQGPEFLTYFQNEAQLEKSRLLSDRFSAERPKGSFSTLEIQRTEQGDSAMYLCASSPTSVAGGNTIYFGEGSWLTVV.